This passage covers 26 T cell receptor beta chains from one sample sequenced in a study of OX40 agonist ivuxolimab in advanced cancers. The protocol used for the library was the immunoSEQ multiplex PCR assay. The table was pulled from immuneACCESS by TCRdb, which kept in-frame rearrangements only. Such tables lose some clones; where checked, under half of the loss comes from unresolved V genes, and the rest has no known cause. The sample table shows about 27,000 clones, and around 90% are seen once. Just under 20% of the sample goes to the ten largest clones. Sequenced material: CD4+ or CD8+ T cells sorted from blood, taken in a trial of the OX40 agonist ivuxolimab. The receptors originated from an adult with an advanced solid tumor such as melanoma, head and neck, liver or kidney cancer.

This chain joins TRBV7-8 and TRBJ2-1, with D uncertain. The CDR3 consists of 15 residues. In germline, CDR1 is SGHVS, CDR2 FQNEAQ. V was shortened by 5 bases and J by 5 bases, with 16 bases between the two germline ends. The CDR3 is CASSPPTINNNEQFF. The CDR3, as DNA: TGTGCCAGCAGCCCCCCCACAATTAACAACAATGAGCAGTTCTTC. Full variable domain (missing parts from reference TRBV7-8 and TRBJ2-1): GAGVSQSPRYKVAKRGQDVALRCDPISGHVSLFWYQQALGQGPEFLTYFQNEAQLDKSGLPSDRFFAERPEGSVSTLKIQRTQQEDSAVYLCASSPPTINNNEQFFGPGTRLTVL.

V and J are TRBV19 and TRBJ2-1; TRBD2 aligns across 13 bases. The CDR3 spans 15 residues. The V segment lost 5 bases and the J segment 8 bases; nucleotides outside the gene matches: 6. Germline V gene sequence: CDR1 LNHDA, CDR2 SQIVND (reference sequence). The CDR3 sequence: CASSLGLAGVYEQFF. CDR3 in DNA: TGTGCCAGTAGTTTAGGACTAGCGGGAGTCTATGAGCAGTTCTTC.

In its sample, this clone was seen once. The chain recombines TRBV7-9 with TRBJ2-5, with 8 nucleotides matching TRBD2. Trimming at V came to 5 bases and at J to 4 bases, leaving 9 bases not matched to a gene. Germline CDR1 reads SEHNR; CDR2 reads FQNEAQ (reference sequence). CDR3 length: 15 residues. The DNA of the CDR3 is TGTGCCAGCAGCCCCTTGGGCGGGGGGCCAGAGACCCAGTACTTC. Translated: CASSPLGGGPETQYF.

The J gene is TRBJ2-7, the V gene TRBV7-9, with a weak D call TRBD1 (6 bases). From germline, CDR1 is SEHNR and CDR2 FQNEAQ (reference sequence). The CDR3 runs to 13 residues. V was pared by 5 bases and J by 2 bases, with 10 bases between. CDR3 sequence reads: CASSQGSAYEQYF. The DNA for the CDR3 is TGTGCCAGCAGCCAGGGGTCGGCCTACGAGCAGTACTTC. The full variable domain, in which reference TRBV7-9 and TRBJ2-7 provide the parts outside the CDR3, is DTGVSQNPRHKITKRGQNVTFRCDPISEHNRLYWYRQTLGQGPEFLTYFQNEAQLEKSRLLSDRFSAERPKGSFSTLEIQRTEQGDSAMYLCASSQGSAYEQYFGPGTRLTVT.

This chain connects TRBV6-5 to TRBJ2-3; possible D gene TRBD2, 5 bases. CDR3 size: 15 residues. The V gene's germline CDR1 is MNHEY and CDR2 SVGAGI. Trimming took off 5 bases at V and 5 bases at J, with 17 bases between the two ends. The CDR3 nucleotides read TGTGCCAGCAGTCCATATCACCCCGGGGTAGATACGCAGTATTTT. As protein: CASSPYHPGVDTQYF.

This clone was observed a few times. The genes are TRBV7-9 and TRBJ2-3; the D is unclear. CDR1 SEHNR and CDR2 FQNEAQ come from the germline V gene (reference sequence). Trimming left V 1 base short and J 4 bases short, with 3 bases between. The CDR3 length is 12 residues. CDR3 loop: CASSLGPDTQYF. The CDR3 DNA sequence: TGTGCCAGCAGCTTAGGTCCAGATACGCAGTATTTT.

This clone was observed once. The genes are TRBV14 and TRBJ1-2; D is undetermined. The germline gives CDR1 SGHDN, CDR2 FVKESK. V was trimmed by 5 bases and J by 4 bases, leaving 17 bases between them. The CDR3 loop spans 15 amino acids. The CDR3 DNA follows: TGTGCCAGCAGCACCCTCCAGACTGACCCCTATGGCTACACCTTC. Amino acid sequence: CASSTLQTDPYGYTF. Looking up the rest from reference TRBV14 and TRBJ1-2 gives the full variable domain: EAGVTQFPSHSVIEKGQTVTLRCDPISGHDNLYWYRRVMGKEIKFLLHFVKESKQDESGMPNNRFLAERTGGTYSTLKVQPAELEDSGVYFCASSTLQTDPYGYTFGSGTRLTVV.

The chain employs TRBV5-1 and TRBJ1-4; 7 nucleotides align to TRBD1. There are 16 residues in the CDR3. Germline CDR1 SGHRS, CDR2 YFSETQ. V dropped 0 bases and J dropped 4; count of bases not matched to a gene: 6. CDR3 nucleotides: TGCGCCAGCAGCTTGGTCCAGGGGGAGTGTAATGAAAAACTGTTTTTT. It yields the protein CASSLVQGECNEKLFF.

The J gene is TRBJ2-2, the V gene TRBV10-3, with TRBD1 identical over 8 bases. The germline gives CDR1 ENHRY, CDR2 SYGVKD. With 10 bases clipped from V and 1 base from J, the junction kept 11 bases outside the gene matches. This CDR3 spans 16 amino acids. This CDR3 is CATAPRGQENTGELFF. DNA of the CDR3: TGTGCCACCGCCCCTCGGGGACAGGAGAACACCGGGGAGCTGTTTTTT.

This clone has a single count. The V and J genes are TRBV7-6 and TRBJ2-3, with 7 bases that match TRBD2. CDR3 length: 13 amino acids. V lost 2 bases and J lost 4; bases outside the gene matches: 0. From germline, CDR1 is SGHVS and CDR2 FNYEAQ. The CDR3, as DNA: TGTGCCAGCAGCTTACTAGCGGCAGATACGCAGTATTTT. Translated, it gives CASSLLAADTQYF.

The chain joins TRBV7-9 to TRBJ1-4; 7 bases line up with TRBD1. Trimming cost V 5 bases and J 6 bases; bases outside gene matches: 9. Germline-derived CDR1 and CDR2 are SEHNR and FQNEAQ (reference sequence). The CDR3 runs 15 residues. The CDR3 is CASSPERGLDEKLFF. In nucleotides, the CDR3 is TGTGCCAGCAGCCCGGAGAGGGGGCTTGATGAAAAACTGTTTTTT.

V usage is TRBV5-6 and J usage is TRBJ1-2; D remains ambiguous. Trimming left V 2 bases short and J 4 bases short, with 18 bases between. Germline V CDR1 and CDR2: SGHDT, YYEEEE. The CDR3 extends over 16 amino acids. The CDR3 bases are TGTGCCAGCAGCTTTAGGCGGGATCCTAAGATCTATGGCTACACCTTC. Translated: CASSFRRDPKIYGYTF.

The V gene is TRBV10-3, the J gene TRBJ2-2; D gene uncertain. Trimming cost V 10 bases and J 0 bases, with 9 bases left between them. Germline V lookup: CDR1 ENHRY, CDR2 SYGVKD. The CDR3 is 13 residues long. CDR3 bases: TGTGCCAACTCGGACGCGAACACCGGGGAGCTGTTTTTT. Its translation: CANSDANTGELFF.

The chain combines TRBV28 with TRBJ2-3, with 11 bases matching TRBD2. This CDR3 has 16 residues. CDR1 and CDR2 from the germline V gene are MDHEN and SYDVKM. J was trimmed by 7 bases and V by 8 bases; bases with no gene match: 14. The chain's CDR3 is CASHLFIAGGPNTQYF. The CDR3 DNA sequence: TGTGCCAGCCACCTTTTCATAGCGGGAGGGCCTAATACGCAGTATTTT.

The V call is TRBV2, the J call TRBJ2-1, with TRBD1 matching 7 bases. The CDR3 covers 11 residues. J gave up 7 bases and V 8 bases, and 2 bases lay outside the gene matches. The germline V gene encodes CDR1 SNHLY and CDR2 FYNNEI. CDR3 region: CASGRGNEQFF. The CDR3 DNA is TGTGCCAGCGGCAGGGGGAATGAGCAGTTCTTC.

V and J are TRBV7-8 and TRBJ1-3, with TRBD1 as a possible D gene (6 bases). The CDR3 consists of 14 residues. V shed 2 bases and J shed 3 bases, with 8 bases lying between them. In germline, CDR1 is SGHVS, CDR2 FQNEAQ. The CDR3 DNA follows: TGTGCCAGCAGCTTATCAGGGGTTGGAAACACCATATATTTT. Protein sequence: CASSLSGVGNTIYF.

This sequence joins TRBV5-1 and TRBJ2-7; no firm D call. V was trimmed by 4 bases and J by 6 bases, leaving 11 bases between them. The CDR3 extends over 12 amino acids. Germline lookup yields CDR1 SGHRS and CDR2 YFSETQ. CDR3 DNA sequence: TGCGCCAGCAGCCCGGAGTTTGGCGAGCAGTACTTC. Amino acids: CASSPEFGEQYF. The whole variable domain, remainder taken from reference TRBV5-1 and TRBJ2-7, is KAGVTQTPRYLIKTRGQQVTLSCSPISGHRSVSWYQQTPGQGLQFLFEYFSETQRNKGNFPGRFSGRQFSNSRSEMNVSTLELGDSALYLCASSPEFGEQYFGPGTRLTVT.

This clone was recorded only once. The rearrangement links TRBV10-3 to TRBJ1-1, with a weak D call TRBD1 (6 bases). V lost 5 bases to trimming and J lost 4 bases, with 17 bases between them. This CDR3 has 15 amino acids. CDR1 and CDR2 (germline): ENHRY, SYGVKD. CDR3 DNA sequence: TGTGCCATCAGTTACGGGGGGCTCGGTGCCACTGAAGCTTTCTTT. Translating it yields CAISYGGLGATEAFF.

This chain links TRBV27 with TRBJ1-5; D not resolved. Trimming left V 0 bases short and J 6 bases short, with 9 bases between. Per germline, CDR1 MNHEY and CDR2 SMNVEV (reference sequence). The CDR3 is 14 amino acids. CDR3 protein: CASSLSSFAQPQHF. DNA for the CDR3: TGTGCCAGCAGTTTATCTAGTTTCGCTCAGCCCCAGCATTTT.

The chain couples TRBV25-1 to TRBJ2-7, with D hard to call. The germline V gene encodes CDR1 MGHDK and CDR2 SYGVNS. The V and J ends lost 3 bases and 1 base respectively, with 13 bases between them. The CDR3 spans 15 residues. CDR3 in amino acids: CASSDSRGGSYEQYF. CDR3 DNA sequence: TGTGCCAGCAGTGATTCGCGAGGTGGGTCCTACGAGCAGTACTTC.

The chain combines TRBV6-6 with TRBJ1-1; 7 bases are a match to TRBD1. V lost 2 bases and J lost 11; bases outside the gene matches: 8. Germline V gives CDR1 MNHNY, CDR2 SVGAGI (reference sequence). The CDR3 totals 13 residues. Written as DNA, the CDR3 is TGTGCCAGCAGTTACGTTTCCGGGACAGAGGCTTTCTTT. It yields the protein CASSYVSGTEAFF.

This chain uses TRBV28 with TRBJ1-5, with TRBD1 identical over 7 bases. Germline V gives CDR1 MDHEN, CDR2 SYDVKM. The CDR3 is made up of 18 amino acids. With V trimmed by 7 bases and J by 2 bases, 17 bases remained unmatched. CDR3 residues: CASKTFRGGGEGNQPQHF. The CDR3 DNA follows: TGTGCCAGCAAGACCTTTAGAGGAGGGGGCGAGGGCAATCAGCCCCAGCATTTT.

The rearrangement links TRBV6-1 to TRBJ1-4, with TRBD1 matching over 8 bases. In germline, CDR1 is MNHNS, CDR2 SASEGT. The CDR3 runs 18 residues. Trimming cost V 2 bases and J 7 bases; bases outside gene matches: 15. The CDR3 sequence is CASSELGQGASLSEKLFF. The CDR3 nucleotides read TGTGCCAGCAGTGAACTAGGTCAGGGGGCAAGTCTGAGTGAAAAACTGTTTTTT.

This chain joins TRBV4-3 and TRBJ2-3; no firm D call. V gave up 0 bases and J gave up 13 bases, with 17 bases separating them. Germline-derived CDR1 and CDR2 are LGHNA and YSLEER. The length of the CDR3 is 14 residues. The CDR3 loop is CASSQDTVTPPEYF. In DNA form, the CDR3 reads TGCGCCAGCAGCCAAGATACGGTTACCCCTCCCGAGTATTTT.

The J gene is TRBJ1-3, the V gene TRBV6-5; D is possibly TRBD1 (5 bases). Deletions cut 3 bases from V and 4 bases from J, with 16 bases between. The germline V gene encodes CDR1 MNHEY and CDR2 SVGAGI. CDR3 length equals 16 residues. The CDR3 nucleotides are TGTGCCAGCAGTTATGGTTCGGGGCCTTACGGAAACACCATATATTTT. The encoded protein is CASSYGSGPYGNTIYF.

The chain is built from TRBV6-1 and TRBJ2-7, with 8 nucleotides matching TRBD2. The V gene's germline CDR1 is MNHNS and CDR2 SASEGT. V gave up 5 bases and J gave up 5 bases; unmatched junction bases: 8. The CDR3 totals 14 residues. The CDR3 region has the DNA TGTGCCAGCAGTCTTCGGGGGGGCTTACACGAGCAGTACTTC. Protein product: CASSLRGGLHEQYF.